This is a list of T cell receptor beta chains from one sample in a study of T cells in Graves' hyperthyroidism and ophthalmopathy. One entry per CDR3 protein, called by TCRdb with MiXCR from the multiplex PCR reads. This sample carries around 200,000 distinct CDR3 sequences, about 17% of them seen once, and the ten largest clones take roughly 30%. Sequencing was done on a sample of blood. The receptors derive from a woman aged 45-60 years with Graves' hyperthyroidism. The CDR3 runs from the conserved cysteine through the conserved F or W. The D gene is left open where the match is weak. Size tells how often a clone was seen (once, few, many) or the class of an expanded clone, and some rows leave it out.

clone_size d_call j_call v_call cdr3_nt cdr3_aa
- - TRBJ1-1 TRBV7-3 TGTGCCAGCAGCTTGGACCCCGGGAATGAAGCTTTCTTT CASSLDPGNEAFF
many - TRBJ1-1 TRBV7-3 TGTGCCAGCAGCTTTACAGGGCGCATGGCTGAAGCTTTCTTT CASSFTGRMAEAFF
- - TRBJ1-5 TRBV7-9 TGTGCCAGCAGCTACGGGTTCCAGCCCCAGCATTTT CASSYGFQPQHF
many TRBD2 TRBJ2-1 TRBV2 TGTGCCAGCCAACAGGGAGCGGGGGGGCCGGATGAGCAGTTCTTC CASQQGAGGPDEQFF
many - TRBJ1-2 TRBV6-1 TGTGCCAGCAGTTCCGGCGGGTATGGCTACACCTTC CASSSGGYGYTF
many - TRBJ2-1 TRBV7-3 TGTGCCAGCAGCTCCGTACTTTTTACAGGGTCTGAGCAGTTCTTC CASSSVLFTGSEQFF
- - TRBJ1-5 TRBV5-8 TGTGCCAGCAGCGGGGACTCGAGGCAGCCCCAGCATTTT CASSGDSRQPQHF
many TRBD2 TRBJ2-1 TRBV9 TGTGCCAGCAGCGTAGCGGGGGGACGTTCCTACAATGAGCAGTTCTTC CASSVAGGRSYNEQFF
many TRBD2 TRBJ2-5 TRBV7-2 TGTGCCTCCGGGACTAGCGACGCGACCCAGTACTTC CASGTSDATQYF
many TRBD2 TRBJ2-5 TRBV19 TGTGCCAGTAGTAAACTAGCGTCGGGAGAGACCCAGTACTTC CASSKLASGETQYF
- TRBD1 TRBJ1-2 TRBV28 TGTGCCAGCAGGGCCGGGACAGGGGGGAACAGCTATGGCTACACCTTC CASRAGTGGNSYGYTF
many - TRBJ2-3 TRBV6-1 TGTGCCAGCAGTCACGGGACCACCACATTTGATACGCAGTATTTT CASSHGTTTFDTQYF
many TRBD2 TRBJ2-3 TRBV29-1 TGCAGCGGGACTAGCCGTACGCAGTATTTT CSGTSRTQYF
many TRBD1 TRBJ2-1 TRBV15 TGTGCCACCAGGAAAACAGGGGCGTACAATGAGCAGTTCTTC CATRKTGAYNEQFF
- TRBD2 TRBJ2-7 TRBV11-2 TGTGCCAGCAGCTTAAGTGGGAGGGCCTACGAGCAGTACTTC CASSLSGRAYEQYF
many - TRBJ2-1 TRBV6-1 TGTGCCAGTCACGACAGCTACAATGAGCAGTTCTTC CASHDSYNEQFF
many TRBD2 TRBJ2-3 TRBV20-1 TGCAGTGCTCCCGGCGCGGGACTAGGAACAGATACGCAGTATTTT CSAPGAGLGTDTQYF
many TRBD2 TRBJ2-2 TRBV3-1 TGTGCCAGCAGCCAAGAGTCTCAGCGGGGGCCTACGAACACCGGGGAGCTGTTTTTT CASSQESQRGPTNTGELFF
- - TRBJ1-4 TRBV5-1 TGCGCCAGCAGCTTTTCTCAGGGAACTAATGAAAAACTGTTTTTT CASSFSQGTNEKLFF
- - TRBJ1-3 TRBV18 TGTGCCAGCTCACCAGTAAGAACAGGGACCTCCTCTGGAAACACCATATATTTT CASSPVRTGTSSGNTIYF
few TRBD2 TRBJ2-5 TRBV5-1 TGCGCCAGCAGCCTGAGGGCTAGCGGGGTAGGAGAGACCCAGTACTTC CASSLRASGVGETQYF
- TRBD2 TRBJ2-2 TRBV19 TGTGCCAGTAGCCTTCCGGCGGGGGGAACCACCGGGGAGCTGTTTTTT CASSLPAGGTTGELFF
many TRBD1 TRBJ1-2 TRBV5-1 TGCGCCAGCAGCTTGGAACAGGGGGGCTACACCTTC CASSLEQGGYTF
- TRBD2 TRBJ2-3 TRBV4-1 TGCGCCAGCATGGGACTAGCGGACACAGATACGCAGTATTTT CASMGLADTDTQYF
many - TRBJ2-1 TRBV11-2 TGTGCCAGCAGCTCTGGACTGTACAATGAGCAGTTCTTC CASSSGLYNEQFF
- - TRBJ2-2 TRBV3-1 TGTGCCAGCAGCCAAGAATATAGCCTCACCGGGGAGCTGTTTTTT CASSQEYSLTGELFF
- - TRBJ2-7 TRBV19 TGTGCCAGTAGTCTTAACTCCGCCTACGAGCAGTACTTC CASSLNSAYEQYF